The T cell receptor (beta chain) described here comes from a study of CD8+ T cells in alopecia areata. As to treatment: oral pan-JAK inhibitor, 5-10 mg twice daily. Cell sorting on a FACSAria was used to separate CD4+ and CD8+ T cells from the PBMCs. The CDR3 consists of 14 residues. V lost 3 bases and J 1 base, leaving 12 bases between the germline ends. From germline, CDR1 is GTSNPN and CDR2 SVGIG (reference sequence). RNA extraction was followed by reverse transcription into cDNA, which acted as the sequencing template. Data came from immunoSEQ multiplex PCR; TCRdb stores just in-frame clones and leaves some out. Seen here are about 300,000 clones, roughly 60% observed once, and the top ten hold under 2%.

This clonotype was obtained from a human donor with alopecia areata. J is TRBJ1-1 and V is TRBV30, with a tentative D call TRBD1 (5 bases). The source was CD4+ T cells sorted from blood, collected at week 24, from a patient treated with tofacitinib. This CDR3 reads CAWRTGGGNTEAFF. The CDR3 coding sequence is TGTGCCTGGAGGACCGGGGGAGGGAACACTGAAGCTTTCTTT.